The sequence of this TCR beta chain was determined in a study of T cell responses to AZD1222 COVID-19 vaccine (dated by TCRdb to the early 2020s). With respect to the entire study: AZD1222 recipients with second doses at about 4 weeks or about 12 weeks were pooled, because spike-specific TCR depth and breadth did not differ between schedules. TCR sequencing covered roughly 230 trial participants: about 210 given two doses of AZD1222 and 26 given two doses of MenACWY control vaccine. Trial participants were enrolled into age subgroups of 18-55, 56-69 and 70-plus years, which contained approximately 150, 30 and 60 TCR-sequenced participants, respectively. Results and caveats for the whole study, not just this receptor: CD4 TCRs associated with the vaccine covered the entire spike protein, and the dominant responses were in regions 160-218 and 743-854. Epitopes outside the regions mutated in the B.1.351 and B.1.1.7 variants were reportedly recognized by nearly half of the unique spike-specific TCRs. Participants were mostly white British, with more females than males. The authors suggested clonal diversity may have been underestimated. Because no samples from the day 14 peak response were available, repertoires could be characterized only after the peak T cell response. In the small 56-69-year group, the increase in depth fell short of significance, most likely because of low power. Only five or six AZD1222 recipients were SARS-CoV-2 seropositive at baseline, limiting conclusions about previously exposed vaccinees. Spike-specific TCR breadth and depth rose significantly after two AZD1222 doses compared with day 0 and with MenACWY recipients.

A word on this clone: Its binding antigen is unknown. Base qualities are not at hand, and no much larger clone is one base apart.

The CDR3 regions of human TCRbeta chains were analyzed by immunosequencing. Per the source publication's procedure: TCRs in the repertoires were compared against a reference library of SARS-CoV-2-specific TCRs that had been generated with the MIRA antigen-specificity platform. Breadth was defined as the fraction of unique TCRs that were SARS-CoV-2-associated. Depth was defined as the fraction of total T cells that were SARS-CoV-2-associated. Using the MIRA data, each spike-specific TCR was mapped to the spike region that the TCR reacts to and placed in a CD4 or CD8 class. Log10-transformed breadth and depth values were compared by one-way ANOVA with Sidak's multiple comparisons tests. What TCRdb holds here is the immuneACCESS table cut down to in-frame rearrangements. Part of the clones is not present; checked against another copy, under half of the missing clones reflect an unresolved V gene, and the others are unexplained. V, J and clone size were drawn from that table, and D and trimming were deduced from the DNA. This sample has some 110,000 clones in its table, and over 85% of those were observed once. Around 5% of the sample belongs to the ten largest clones.

In the paper's terms, the time point label means: baseline before first vaccination. Samples from vaccinated people were obtained from the UK trials COV001 and COV002, which included a single-blind randomized controlled phase 2/3 trial of AZD1222 (ChAdOx1 nCoV-19) in healthy adults. For TCRbeta chain sequencing, PBMC samples from trial participants were taken at day 0 and at day 28 after the second dose. The source of this sequence is an adult in good health. This material consisted of peripheral blood, taken on day 0 of AZD1222 vaccination.

The DNA reads as follows: TGTGCCAGCAGAAGAAGCTCCTACAATGAGCAGTTCTTC. This translates into CASRRSSYNEQFF. The rearranged chain carries TRBV27 and TRBJ2-1; the D gene identity is not certain. Including the terminal cysteine and phenylalanine, the CDR3 comprises 13 residues. CDR3 DNA is the only sequence kept; it has 39 bases, read in frame from the first base. CDR1 MNHEY and CDR2 SMNVEV were looked up in the germline V gene (reference sequence). Trimming costs V 6 bases and J 0 bases, and their ends lie 6 bases apart.